This section outlines one T cell receptor beta chain sequence together with its context. This clone was seen more than once but under ten times. No cognate antigen has been identified for it. Per-nucleotide qualities are absent, and no much larger clonotype sits a single base away. Collaborating institutions collected whole blood in K2EDTA tubes following their own protocols. Collaborator samples were shipped for TCRbeta analysis as frozen whole blood, isolated PBMCs, or DNA extracted from either sample type. The data are from a study of blood T cell repertoires in COVID-19 (dated by TCRdb to 2018 to 2021). In terms of the full investigation: Samples covering the acute and convalescent phases of COVID-19 were provided by collaborators in the United States, Italy and Spain. The material from the prospective study consisted of cDNA or gDNA derived from T cells, B-cell-depleted T cells, or PBMCs. Deeply sampled blood TCRbeta repertoires from subjects exposed to, actively infected with, or recovered from COVID-19 were included in the dataset. The repertoires were released in a freely available public database intended as a resource for research on the immune response to SARS-CoV-2. Samples were obtained from the ongoing ImmuneRACE study (first 160 participants) and from 1,000 to 1,500 subjects provided by 6 global collaborators. A de-identified subject ID, COVID-19 status, age in years and sex were almost always included in the sample metadata. Where available, HLA class I and class II types were taken from metadata supplied by the sample provider and were not determined by assay-based typing. General conclusions and limits of the study: How much clinical and demographic metadata was included differed by source and by participant, and the metadata was provided uncurated.

TCRbeta CDR3 regions were amplified from genomic DNA by means of the immunoSEQ Assay, a bias-controlled multiplex PCR. The study's own analysis went as follows. Within the assay, amplification of reference gene primers was used to estimate how many nucleated cells each sample contained. To quantify the absolute abundance of each unique TCRbeta CDR3 rearrangement, sequence reads were collapsed and filtered. For each sample, productive Simpson clonality was calculated as the square root of Simpson's diversity index across productive rearrangements. Sourced from immuneACCESS, this table was stored by TCRdb with only in-frame sequences that have V and J called. A share of the clones is absent; for the studies checked, an unresolved V gene accounts for under half, and the remainder has no known explanation. V and J calls plus clone size are reproduced from that table; the DNA served to infer D and trimming. The sample includes 250,000 to 300,000 clones, with 86% observed a single time. The top ten constitute approximately 2% of the sample.

The specimen sequenced was peripheral blood. The TCR comes from a man aged 25 to 40 with active or convalescent COVID-19.

The DNA reads TGTGCCAGCAGCTTAGTTACCGGGGGGGCCACAGATACGCAGTATTTT. Its protein product is CASSLVTGGATDTQYF. The receptor chain draws on TRBV7-8 and TRBJ2-3, with 8 bases in between that match TRBD2. The CDR3 has 16 amino acids, counting the end cysteine and phenylalanine. Only CDR3 DNA is held: 48 bases, read in frame from base 1. After removal of 1 base from V and 2 bases from J, the junction retains 5 bases not matched to a gene. CDR1 and CDR2, per the germline V gene, are SGHVS and FQNEAQ.